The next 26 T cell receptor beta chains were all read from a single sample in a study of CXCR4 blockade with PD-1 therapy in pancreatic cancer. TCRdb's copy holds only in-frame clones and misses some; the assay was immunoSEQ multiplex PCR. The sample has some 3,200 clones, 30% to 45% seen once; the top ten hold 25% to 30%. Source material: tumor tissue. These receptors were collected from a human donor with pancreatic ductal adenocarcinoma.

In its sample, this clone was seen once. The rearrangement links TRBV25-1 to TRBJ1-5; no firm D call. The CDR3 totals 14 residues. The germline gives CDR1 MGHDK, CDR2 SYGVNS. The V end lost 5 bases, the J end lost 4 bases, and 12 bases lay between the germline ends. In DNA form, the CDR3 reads TGTGCCAGCAGTCCTTCGGCGGATAATCAGCCCCAGCATTTT. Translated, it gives CASSPSADNQPQHF. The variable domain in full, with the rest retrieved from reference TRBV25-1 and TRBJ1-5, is EADIYQTPRYLVIGTGKKITLECSQTMGHDKMYWYQQDPGMELHLIHYSYGVNSTEKGDLSSESTVSRIRTEHFPLTLESARPSHTSQYLCASSPSADNQPQHFGDGTRLSIL.

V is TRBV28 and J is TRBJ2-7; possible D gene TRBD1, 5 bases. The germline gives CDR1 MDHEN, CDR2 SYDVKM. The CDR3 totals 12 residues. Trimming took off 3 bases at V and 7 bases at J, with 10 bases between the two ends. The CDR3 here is CASSFWGGEQYF. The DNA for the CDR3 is TGTGCCAGCAGTTTCTGGGGCGGTGAGCAGTACTTC.

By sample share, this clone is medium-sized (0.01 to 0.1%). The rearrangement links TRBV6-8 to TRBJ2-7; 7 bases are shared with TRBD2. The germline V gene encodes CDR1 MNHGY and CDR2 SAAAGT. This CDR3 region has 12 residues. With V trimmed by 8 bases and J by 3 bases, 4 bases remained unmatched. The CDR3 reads CASQGGFYEQYF. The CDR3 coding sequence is TGTGCCAGCCAGGGAGGGTTCTACGAGCAGTACTTC.

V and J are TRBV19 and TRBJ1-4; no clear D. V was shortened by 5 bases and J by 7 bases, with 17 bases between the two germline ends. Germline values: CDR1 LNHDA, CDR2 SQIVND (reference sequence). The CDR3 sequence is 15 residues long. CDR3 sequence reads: CASSLSQFGPEKLFF. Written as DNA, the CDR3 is TGTGCCAGTAGTCTGTCACAGTTCGGGCCTGAAAAACTGTTTTTT.

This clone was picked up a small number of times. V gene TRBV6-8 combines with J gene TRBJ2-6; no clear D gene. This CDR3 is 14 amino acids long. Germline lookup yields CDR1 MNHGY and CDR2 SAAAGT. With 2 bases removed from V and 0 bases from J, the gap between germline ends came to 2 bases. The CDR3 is CASSYSSGANVLTF. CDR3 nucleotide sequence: TGTGCCAGCAGTTACAGCTCTGGGGCCAACGTCCTGACTTTC.

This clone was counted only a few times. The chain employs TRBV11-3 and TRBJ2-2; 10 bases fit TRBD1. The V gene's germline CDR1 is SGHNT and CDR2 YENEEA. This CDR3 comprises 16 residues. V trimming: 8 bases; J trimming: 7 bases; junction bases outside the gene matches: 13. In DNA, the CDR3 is TGTGCCAGCGGCCAACTGGGAGGGACAGGGGTCGGGGAGCTGTTTTTT. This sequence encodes CASGQLGGTGVGELFF.

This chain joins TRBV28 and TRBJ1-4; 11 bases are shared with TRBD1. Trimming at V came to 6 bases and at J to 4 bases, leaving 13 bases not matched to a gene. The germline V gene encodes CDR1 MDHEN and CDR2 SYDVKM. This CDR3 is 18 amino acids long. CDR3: CASSTKPGQGVYNEKLFF. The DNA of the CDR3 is TGTGCCAGCAGCACAAAGCCGGGACAGGGGGTGTATAATGAAAAACTGTTTTTT.

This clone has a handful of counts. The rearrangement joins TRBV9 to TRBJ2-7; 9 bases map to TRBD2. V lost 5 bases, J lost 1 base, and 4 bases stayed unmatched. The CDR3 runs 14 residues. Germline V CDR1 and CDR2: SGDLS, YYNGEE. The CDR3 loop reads CASRRTSDSYEQYF. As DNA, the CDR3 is TGTGCCAGCAGACGGACTAGCGATTCCTACGAGCAGTACTTC.

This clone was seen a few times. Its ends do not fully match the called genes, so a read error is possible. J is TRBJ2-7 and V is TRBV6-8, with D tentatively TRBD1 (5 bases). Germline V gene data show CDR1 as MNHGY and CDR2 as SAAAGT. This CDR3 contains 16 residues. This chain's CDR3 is CASSYSVNKGYDEQYF. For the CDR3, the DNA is TGTGCCAGCAGTTACTCGGTGAACAAGGGGTATGACGAACAGTACTTC.

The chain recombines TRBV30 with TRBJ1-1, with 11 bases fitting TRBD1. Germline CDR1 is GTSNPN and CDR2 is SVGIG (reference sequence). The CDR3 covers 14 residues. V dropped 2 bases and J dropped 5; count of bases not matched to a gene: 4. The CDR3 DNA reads TGTGCCTGGAGTCCGGGACAGGGGGGTACTGAAGCTTTCTTT. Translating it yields CAWSPGQGGTEAFF.

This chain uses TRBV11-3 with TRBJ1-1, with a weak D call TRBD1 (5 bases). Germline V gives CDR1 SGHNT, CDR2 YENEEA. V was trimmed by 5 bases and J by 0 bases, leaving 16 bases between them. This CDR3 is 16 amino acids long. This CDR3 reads CASSLRPGRLNTEAFF. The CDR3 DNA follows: TGTGCCAGCAGCCTAAGGCCGGGACGTTTGAACACTGAAGCTTTCTTT.

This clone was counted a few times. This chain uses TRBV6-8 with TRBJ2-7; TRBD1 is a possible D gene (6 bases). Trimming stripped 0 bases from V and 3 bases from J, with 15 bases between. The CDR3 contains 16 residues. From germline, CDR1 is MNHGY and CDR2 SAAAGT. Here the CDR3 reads CASSYSAFGGHYEQYF. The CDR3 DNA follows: TGTGCCAGCAGTTACTCGGCCTTTGGGGGCCACTACGAGCAGTACTTC.

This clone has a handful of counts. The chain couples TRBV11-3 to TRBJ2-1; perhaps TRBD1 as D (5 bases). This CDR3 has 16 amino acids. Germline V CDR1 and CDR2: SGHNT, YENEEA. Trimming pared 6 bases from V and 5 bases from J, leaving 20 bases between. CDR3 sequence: CASSPYQGTRDNEQFF. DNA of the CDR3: TGTGCCAGCAGTCCCTACCAGGGTACTCGCGACAATGAGCAGTTCTTC.

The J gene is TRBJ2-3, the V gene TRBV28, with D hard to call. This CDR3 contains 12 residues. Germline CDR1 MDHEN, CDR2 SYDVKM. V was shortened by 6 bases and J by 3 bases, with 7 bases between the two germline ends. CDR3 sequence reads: CASSVTTDTQYF. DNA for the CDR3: TGTGCCAGCAGCGTCACGACAGATACGCAGTATTTT.

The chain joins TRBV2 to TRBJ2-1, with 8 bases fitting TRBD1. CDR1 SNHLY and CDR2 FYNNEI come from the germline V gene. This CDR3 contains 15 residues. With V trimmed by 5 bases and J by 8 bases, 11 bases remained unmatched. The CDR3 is CASSTQGERLDEQFF. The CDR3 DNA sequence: TGTGCCAGCAGTACACAGGGGGAGAGGTTGGATGAGCAGTTCTTC.

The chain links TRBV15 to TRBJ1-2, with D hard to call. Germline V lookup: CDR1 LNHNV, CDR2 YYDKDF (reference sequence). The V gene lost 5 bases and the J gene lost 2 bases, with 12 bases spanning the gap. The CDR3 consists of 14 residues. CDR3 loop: CATSPEAVNYGYTF. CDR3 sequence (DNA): TGTGCCACCAGCCCGGAGGCAGTCAACTATGGCTACACCTTC.

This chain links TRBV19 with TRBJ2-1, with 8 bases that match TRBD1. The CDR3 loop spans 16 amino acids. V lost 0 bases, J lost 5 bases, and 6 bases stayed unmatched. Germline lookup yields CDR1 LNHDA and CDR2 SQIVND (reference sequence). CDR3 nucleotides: TGTGCCAGTAGTATAGACCCATGGACAGGGAACAATGAGCAGTTCTTC. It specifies CASSIDPWTGNNEQFF.

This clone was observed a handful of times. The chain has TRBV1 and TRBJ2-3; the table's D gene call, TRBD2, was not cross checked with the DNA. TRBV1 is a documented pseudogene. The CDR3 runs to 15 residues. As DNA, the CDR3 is TGCGCCAGCAGCCGAGGTACTAGCGGGGTAGATACGCAGTATTTT. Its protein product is CASSRGTSGVDTQYF.

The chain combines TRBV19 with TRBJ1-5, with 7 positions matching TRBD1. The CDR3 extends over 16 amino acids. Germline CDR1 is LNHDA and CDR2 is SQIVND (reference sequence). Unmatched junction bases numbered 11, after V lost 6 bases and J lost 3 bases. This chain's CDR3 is CASSILGGGVNQPQHF. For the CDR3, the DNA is TGTGCCAGTAGCATCCTAGGGGGCGGGGTCAATCAGCCCCAGCATTTT.

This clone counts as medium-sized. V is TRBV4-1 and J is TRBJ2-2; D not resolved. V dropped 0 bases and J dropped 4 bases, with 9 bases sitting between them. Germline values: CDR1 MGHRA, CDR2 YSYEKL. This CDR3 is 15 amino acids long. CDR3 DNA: TGCGCCAGCAGCCAAGAGAACCAGGTCACCGGGGAGCTGTTTTTT. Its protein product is CASSQENQVTGELFF.

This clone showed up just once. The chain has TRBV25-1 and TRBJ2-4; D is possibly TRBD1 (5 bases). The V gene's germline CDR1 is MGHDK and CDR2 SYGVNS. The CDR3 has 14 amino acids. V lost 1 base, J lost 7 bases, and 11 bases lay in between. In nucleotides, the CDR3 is TGTGCCAGCAGTGAATCAGTGACAGCCAACATTCAGTACTTC. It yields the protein CASSESVTANIQYF.

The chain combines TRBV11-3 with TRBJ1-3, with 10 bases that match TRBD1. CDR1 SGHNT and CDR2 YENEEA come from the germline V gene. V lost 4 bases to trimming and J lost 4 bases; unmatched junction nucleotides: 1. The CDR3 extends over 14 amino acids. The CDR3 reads CASSWTGGGNTIYF. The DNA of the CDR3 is TGTGCCAGCAGCTGGACAGGGGGAGGAAACACCATATATTTT.

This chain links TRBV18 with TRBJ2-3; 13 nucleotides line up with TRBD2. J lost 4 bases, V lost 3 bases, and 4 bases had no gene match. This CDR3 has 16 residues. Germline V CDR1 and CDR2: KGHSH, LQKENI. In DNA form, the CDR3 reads TGTGCCAGCTCACCGAGAACTAGCGGGGGGGCAGATACGCAGTATTTT. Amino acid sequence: CASSPRTSGGADTQYF.

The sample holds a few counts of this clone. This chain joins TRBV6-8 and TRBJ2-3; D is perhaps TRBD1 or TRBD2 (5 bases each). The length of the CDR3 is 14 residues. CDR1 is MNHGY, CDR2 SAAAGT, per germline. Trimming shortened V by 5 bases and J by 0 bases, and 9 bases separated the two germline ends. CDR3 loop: CASSQGESTDTQYF. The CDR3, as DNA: TGTGCCAGCAGTCAGGGAGAGAGCACAGATACGCAGTATTTT.

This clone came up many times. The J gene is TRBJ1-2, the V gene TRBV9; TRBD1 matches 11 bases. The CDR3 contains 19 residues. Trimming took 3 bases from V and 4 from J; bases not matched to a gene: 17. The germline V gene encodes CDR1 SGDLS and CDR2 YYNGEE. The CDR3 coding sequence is TGTGCCAGCAGCGCCCAAGTAAGGGACAGGGGGGCCCCCGGCTATGGCTACACCTTC. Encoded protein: CASSAQVRDRGAPGYGYTF.

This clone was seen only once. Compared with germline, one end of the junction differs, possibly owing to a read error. The CDR3 loop is CTSSAYRGKTDTQYF. The CDR3 DNA reads as TGCACCAGCAGCGCCTACAGGGGGAAAACAGATACGCAGTATTTT. The chain couples TRBV4-1 to TRBJ2-3; TRBD1 aligns across 8 bases. Germline values: CDR1 MGHRA, CDR2 YSYEKL. The CDR3 is made up of 15 amino acids.